This TCR beta chain emerged from a study of T-cell reconstitution after alpha-beta-depleted transplantation in children. Preparing the TCRbeta library involved the use of unique molecular identifiers. TCRdb passed the PCR reads through MiXCR, listing each CDR3 protein once. The data contain 200,000 to 250,000 distinct CDR3 sequences, about 11% of them singletons. There are many counts of this clonotype. The germline gives CDR1 MDHEN, CDR2 SYDVKM. The V gene lost 2 bases and the J gene lost 13 bases, with 3 bases spanning the gap. The CDR3 is 8 amino acids. Sample: PBMCs from the stem cell graft donor, taken from the stem cell graft. This chain joins TRBV28 and TRBJ2-7; D not resolved. This clonotype was sampled from a human donor who donated a stem cell graft to a child with acute lymphoblastic leukemia. The CDR3, as DNA: TGTGCCAGCAGTTTAGGTTACTTC. Amino acid sequence: CASSLGYF.